This entry lists 27 T cell receptor beta chains sequenced from one sample in a study of cytomegalovirus exposure and HLA in healthy donors. Profiling relied on immunoSEQ multiplex PCR, and the TCRdb table lists in-frame clones only, not all of them. This sample has just over 80,000 clones; approximately 96% occur once, and the top ten carry about 1.3%. The sequencing sample was made of PBMCs. The source is a young woman in good health and CMV-seronegative.

This rearrangement joins TRBV10-3 to TRBJ2-3, with 7 positions matching TRBD2. V was clipped by 3 bases and J by 2 bases; unmatched bases: 8. Germline assignment: CDR1 ENHRY and CDR2 SYGVKD. The length of the CDR3 is 16 residues. The CDR3 bases are TGTGCCATCAGTGAAGGAGGGCTAGCGGTCACAGATACGCAGTATTTT. Its translation is CAISEGGLAVTDTQYF.

V is TRBV5-8 and J is TRBJ2-1; 11 bases agree with TRBD2. This CDR3 is 17 amino acids long. Germline CDR1 SGHTS, CDR2 YDEGEE. With V trimmed by 4 bases and J by 6 bases, 12 bases remained unmatched. The CDR3: CASSIALAGGAGNEQFF. The CDR3 DNA sequence: TGTGCCAGCAGCATTGCTCTAGCGGGAGGAGCGGGCAATGAGCAGTTCTTC.

This clone was observed a single time. The chain joins TRBV18 to TRBJ2-3; D is possibly TRBD2 (6 bases). With 3 bases removed from V and 5 bases from J, the gap between germline ends came to 18 bases. Germline V gene lookup returns CDR1 KGHSH and CDR2 LQKENI. This CDR3 region has 16 residues. CDR3 in DNA: TGTGCCAGCTCACCTGGGACTCTCGTATTGGGAGATACGCAGTATTTT. Amino acids: CASSPGTLVLGDTQYF.

V and J are TRBV5-5 and TRBJ1-1; D remains unclear. The CDR3 is made up of 14 amino acids. V was pared by 1 base and J by 2 bases, with 9 bases between. The germline gives CDR1 SGHKS, CDR2 YYEKEE (reference sequence). Written as DNA, the CDR3 is TGTGCCAGCAGCTTGACTTTCGGTAACACTGAAGCTTTCTTT. It is translated as CASSLTFGNTEAFF.

This clone was detected a few times. The rearrangement uses TRBV27 and TRBJ1-5; D is unclear. Deletions cut 5 bases from V and 3 bases from J, with 8 bases between. The CDR3 runs to 13 residues. Germline V gives CDR1 MNHEY, CDR2 SMNVEV (reference sequence). For the CDR3, the DNA is TGTGCCAGCAGTCGGGGATTCAATCAGCCCCAGCATTTT. Amino acid sequence: CASSRGFNQPQHF.

The CDR3 reads CASSVAGSTGELFF. The CDR3 bases are TGTGCCAGCAGTGTGGCAGGGTCAACCGGGGAGCTGTTTTTT. The genes are TRBV6-4 and TRBJ2-2, with D possibly matching TRBD1 (5 bases). Trimming took 4 bases from V and 5 from J, leaving 11 bases between them. This CDR3 is 14 amino acids long. CDR1 is MRHNA, CDR2 SNTAGT, per germline.

J is TRBJ2-3 and V is TRBV19; TRBD2 aligns across 8 bases. This CDR3 spans 16 amino acids. In germline, CDR1 is LNHDA, CDR2 SQIVND (reference sequence). V trimming: 3 bases; J trimming: 4 bases; junction bases outside the gene matches: 9. CDR3 sequence: CASSIGREVFSDTQYF. The CDR3 nucleotides are TGTGCCAGTAGTATCGGGCGGGAGGTGTTCTCAGATACGCAGTATTTT.

The V and J genes are TRBV10-3 and TRBJ1-1; D may be TRBD1 (5 bases). Germline V gives CDR1 ENHRY, CDR2 SYGVKD. The V end was cut by 6 bases, the J end by 3 bases, with 8 bases between. The CDR3 has 12 amino acids. The CDR3 reads CAIRGQDTEAFF. The CDR3 DNA follows: TGTGCCATCAGGGGGCAGGACACTGAAGCTTTCTTT.

V gene TRBV5-8 combines with J gene TRBJ2-7, with 8 bases that match TRBD1. The length of the CDR3 is 14 residues. Germline CDR1 and CDR2: SGHTS and YDEGEE. V shed 3 bases, J shed 4 bases, and the junction held 6 bases outside the gene matches. CDR3 sequence: CASSSRGPKYEQYF. The CDR3 DNA reads as TGTGCCAGCAGCTCCAGGGGGCCAAAGTACGAGCAGTACTTC.

V usage is TRBV11-2 and J usage is TRBJ2-1; TRBD2 aligns across 14 bases. This CDR3 has 16 residues. Germline values: CDR1 SGHAT, CDR2 FQNNGV. V was pared by 6 bases and J by 2 bases, with 3 bases of the junction left unmatched. In DNA form, the CDR3 reads TGTGCCAGCAGGCGACTAGCGGGAGGGCCCTACAATGAGCAGTTCTTC. Its translation: CASRRLAGGPYNEQFF.

The genes are TRBV6-5 and TRBJ2-1; TRBD1 agrees at 7 bases. The CDR3 has 13 amino acids. V shed 6 bases and J 8 bases; nucleotides not matched to a gene: 7. Germline CDR1 is MNHEY and CDR2 is SVGAGI. The CDR3 reads CASRLLGQDEQFF. The DNA of the CDR3 is TGTGCCAGCAGGCTGCTAGGACAGGATGAGCAGTTCTTC.

V is TRBV6-4 and J is TRBJ2-7; 14 nucleotides line up with TRBD2. V lost 6 bases and J lost 3; bases outside the gene matches: 16. Germline CDR1 is MRHNA and CDR2 is SNTAGT. CDR3 size: 19 residues. The CDR3 protein is CASRGGLAGGGPPLYEQYF. CDR3 coding DNA: TGTGCCAGCAGAGGAGGACTAGCGGGAGGTGGCCCCCCACTCTACGAGCAGTACTTC.

V and J are TRBV10-2 and TRBJ1-2, with D possibly matching TRBD1 (5 bases). The germline CDR1 and CDR2 sequences are WSHSY and SAAADI. The CDR3 length is 11 residues. The germline V and J ends were trimmed by 4 bases and 7 bases, with 7 bases remaining between them. The CDR3 sequence: CASSAQGGYTF. The CDR3 DNA sequence: TGCGCCAGCAGTGCGCAGGGTGGCTACACCTTC.

The CDR3 sequence is CASSLAGLAGGNEQFF. The CDR3, as DNA: TGTGCCAGCAGCTTAGCCGGACTAGCGGGAGGCAATGAGCAGTTCTTC. The chain combines TRBV7-6 with TRBJ2-1, with TRBD2 matching over 14 bases. V dropped 0 bases and J dropped 6; count of bases not matched to a gene: 1. The CDR3 loop spans 16 amino acids. Looked up from germline, CDR1 is SGHVS and CDR2 is FNYEAQ.

V and J are TRBV6-5 and TRBJ2-7, with 7 bases matching TRBD2. In germline, CDR1 is MNHEY, CDR2 SVGAGI. The CDR3 contains 15 residues. Trimming at V came to 0 bases and at J to 4 bases, leaving 6 bases not matched to a gene. Here the CDR3 reads CASSYSVSSGYEQYF. For the CDR3, the DNA is TGTGCCAGCAGTTACTCGGTCTCTAGCGGATACGAGCAGTACTTC.

The V and J genes are TRBV15 and TRBJ2-1; 11 positions agree with TRBD2. From germline, CDR1 is LNHNV and CDR2 YYDKDF (reference sequence). J gave up 7 bases and V 0 bases, and 8 bases lay outside the gene matches. The CDR3 length is 17 residues. The CDR3 here is CATSRDASGRSRNEQFF. DNA for the CDR3: TGTGCCACCAGCAGAGATGCTAGCGGGAGGTCAAGGAATGAGCAGTTCTTC. The full variable domain, its missing parts supplied by reference TRBV15 and TRBJ2-1, is DAMVIQNPRYQVTQFGKPVTLSCSQTLNHNVMYWYQQKSSQAPKLLFHYYDKDFNNEADTPDNFQSRRPNTSFCFLDIRSPGLGDTAMYLCATSRDASGRSRNEQFFGPGTRLTVL.

This chain links TRBV30 with TRBJ2-2, with a weak D call TRBD2 (5 bases). Germline CDR1 reads GTSNPN; CDR2 reads SVGIG (reference sequence). CDR3 length: 16 residues. Trimming removed 2 bases from V and 1 base from J, with 14 bases in between. CDR3 sequence: CAWSRPYGGNTGELFF. CDR3 sequence (DNA): TGTGCCTGGAGTCGGCCTTATGGAGGGAACACCGGGGAGCTGTTTTTT.

The chain is built from TRBV9 and TRBJ1-1; possibly TRBD1 for D (5 bases). The CDR3 has 15 amino acids. Trimming stripped 0 bases from V and 0 bases from J, with 9 bases between. Germline CDR1 SGDLS, CDR2 YYNGEE. Written as DNA, the CDR3 is TGTGCCAGCAGCGTAGTTCCAGGGCTGAACACTGAAGCTTTCTTT. This translates into CASSVVPGLNTEAFF.

The chain is built from TRBV20-1 and TRBJ2-1; D is unclear. V was pared by 2 bases and J by 8 bases, with 4 bases between. The germline V gene encodes CDR1 DFQATT and CDR2 SNEGSKA (reference sequence). The CDR3 is 10 amino acids. CDR3 amino acids: CSARRDEQFF. CDR3 coding DNA: TGCAGTGCTAGACGGGATGAGCAGTTCTTC.

The J gene is TRBJ2-7, the V gene TRBV5-1, with D possibly being TRBD1 (7 bases). Germline V gives CDR1 SGHRS, CDR2 YFSETQ. This CDR3 has 14 residues. V shed 2 bases and J shed 5 bases, with 14 bases lying between them. CDR3 residues: CASSFGGGVDEQYF. The CDR3 region has the DNA TGCGCCAGCAGCTTCGGAGGGGGCGTGGACGAGCAGTACTTC.

The V call is TRBV7-9, the J call TRBJ2-1, with TRBD2 matching 10 bases. V shed 5 bases, J shed 7 bases, and the junction held 8 bases outside the gene matches. Germline CDR1 reads SEHNR; CDR2 reads FQNEAQ (reference sequence). This CDR3 has 15 amino acids. The DNA for the CDR3 is TGTGCCAGCAGCACCGGCACTAGCGGGATTAATGAGCAGTTCTTC. Its translation is CASSTGTSGINEQFF.

The chain has TRBV6-5 and TRBJ1-2; possibly TRBD1 for D (5 bases). The CDR3 runs to 16 residues. Germline assignment: CDR1 MNHEY and CDR2 SVGAGI. Trimming shortened V by 2 bases and J by 4 bases, and 17 bases separated the two germline ends. The CDR3 region is CASSYAGTLGSYGYTF. CDR3 DNA: TGTGCCAGCAGTTACGCGGGGACCCTAGGAAGCTATGGCTACACCTTC.

The chain links TRBV5-1 to TRBJ1-4; TRBD1 matches at 10 bases. CDR1 and CDR2 from the germline V gene are SGHRS and YFSETQ. V shed 3 bases and J 5 bases; nucleotides not matched to a gene: 1. There are 14 residues in the CDR3. The CDR3 reads CASSSGQGNEKLFF. Written as DNA, the CDR3 is TGCGCCAGCAGCTCGGGACAGGGGAATGAAAAACTGTTTTTT.

This clone appeared a single time. The gene calls are TRBV2 and TRBJ1-2; 8 positions match TRBD1. The CDR3 spans 13 residues. Per the germline V gene, CDR1 is SNHLY and CDR2 is FYNNEI. J was trimmed by 5 bases and V by 7 bases; bases with no gene match: 6. The CDR3 sequence: CASTPDRDYGYTF. CDR3 DNA: TGTGCCAGCACCCCGGACAGGGATTATGGCTACACCTTC. Combining the CDR3 with reference TRBV2 and TRBJ1-2 gives the whole variable domain EPEVTQTPSHQVTQMGQEVILRCVPISNHLYFYWYRQILGQKVEFLVSFYNNEISEKSEIFDDQFSVERPDGSNFTLKIRSTKLEDSAMYFCASTPDRDYGYTFGSGTRLTVV.

V usage is TRBV5-5 and J usage is TRBJ2-7; D gene ambiguous. The CDR3 has 15 amino acids. In germline, CDR1 is SGHKS, CDR2 YYEKEE (reference sequence). V lost 0 bases and J lost 2, with 12 bases in between. The CDR3, as DNA: TGTGCCAGCAGCTTGGGACTTATCCTCACCTACGAGCAGTACTTC. This sequence encodes CASSLGLILTYEQYF.

This chain connects TRBV5-1 to TRBJ2-7; D perhaps matches TRBD1 (5 bases). The CDR3 runs 14 residues. Germline V gives CDR1 SGHRS, CDR2 YFSETQ. V shed 4 bases and J shed 5 bases, with 16 bases lying between them. The CDR3 bases are TGCGCCAGCAGCCTGGAAGGGGTTAATGACGAGCAGTACTTC. This encodes CASSLEGVNDEQYF. The whole variable domain, remainder taken from reference TRBV5-1 and TRBJ2-7, is KAGVTQTPRYLIKTRGQQVTLSCSPISGHRSVSWYQQTPGQGLQFLFEYFSETQRNKGNFPGRFSGRQFSNSRSEMNVSTLELGDSALYLCASSLEGVNDEQYFGPGTRLTVT.

The V and J genes are TRBV30 and TRBJ1-6; the D is unclear. The CDR3 covers 14 residues. V lost 3 bases to trimming and J lost 9 bases, with 15 bases between them. Germline V gives CDR1 GTSNPN, CDR2 SVGIG (reference sequence). The DNA for the CDR3 is TGTGCCTGGAGGCTCCCCGGTACGCTTTCACCCCTCCACTTT. Translation gives CAWRLPGTLSPLHF. The variable domain in full, completed from reference TRBV30 and TRBJ1-6, reads SQTIHQWPATLVQPVGSPLSLECTVEGTSNPNLYWYRQAAGRGLQLLFYSVGIGQISSEVPQNLSASRPQDRQFILSSKKLLLSDSGFYLCAWRLPGTLSPLHFGNGTRLTVT.